These 2 T cell receptor beta chains were all obtained from the same sample, sequenced in a study of T cell responses to AZD1222 COVID-19 vaccine. Profiling relied on immunoSEQ multiplex PCR, and the TCRdb table lists in-frame clones only, not all of them. Found here are 130,000 or so clones, more than 85% of them singletons; the top ten hold approximately 12%. Specimen: peripheral blood, collected on day 0 of MenACWY control vaccination. The origin of the receptors is an adult in good health.

The V call is TRBV6-1, the J call TRBJ1-6; no clear D gene. V lost 2 bases and J lost 3, with 5 bases in between. This CDR3 contains 14 residues. Germline CDR1 reads MNHNS; CDR2 reads SASEGT. CDR3 sequence: CASSELDYNSPLHF. CDR3 bases: TGTGCCAGCAGTGAACTGGACTATAATTCACCCCTCCACTTT.

The rearrangement uses TRBV4-2 and TRBJ1-2; D is ambiguous. Per the germline V gene, CDR1 is LGHNA and CDR2 is YNFKEQ. The CDR3 sequence is 16 residues long. V was shortened by 2 bases and J by 4 bases, with 17 bases between the two germline ends. CDR3 nucleotides: TGTGCCAGCAGCCAACTCCTAGACGGGGATAGCTATGGCTACACCTTC. Residues: CASSQLLDGDSYGYTF.